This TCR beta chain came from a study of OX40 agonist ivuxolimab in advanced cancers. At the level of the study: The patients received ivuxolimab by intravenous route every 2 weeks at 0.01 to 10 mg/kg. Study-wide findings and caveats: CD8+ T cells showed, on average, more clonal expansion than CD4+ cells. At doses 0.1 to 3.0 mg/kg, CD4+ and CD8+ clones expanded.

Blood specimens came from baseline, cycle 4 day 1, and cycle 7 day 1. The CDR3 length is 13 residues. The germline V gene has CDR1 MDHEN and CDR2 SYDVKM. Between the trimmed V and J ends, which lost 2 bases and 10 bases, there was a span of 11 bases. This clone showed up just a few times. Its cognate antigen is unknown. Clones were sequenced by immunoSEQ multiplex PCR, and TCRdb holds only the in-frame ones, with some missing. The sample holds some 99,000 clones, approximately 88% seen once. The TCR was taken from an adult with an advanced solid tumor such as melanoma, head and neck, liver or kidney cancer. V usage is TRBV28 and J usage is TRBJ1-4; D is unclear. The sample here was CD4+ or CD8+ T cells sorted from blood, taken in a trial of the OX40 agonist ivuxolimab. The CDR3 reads CASSLLSLRKLFF. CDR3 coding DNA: TGTGCCAGCAGTTTACTAAGTTTGCGAAAACTGTTTTTT. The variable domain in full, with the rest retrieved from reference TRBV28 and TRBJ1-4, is DVKVTQSSRYLVKRTGEKVFLECVQDMDHENMFWYRQDPGLGLRLIYFSYDVKMKEKGDIPEGYSVSREKKERFSLILESASTNQTSMYLCASSLLSLRKLFFGSGTQLSVL.